A single sample is the source of the 9 T cell receptor beta chains below, sequenced in a study of blood T cell repertoires in COVID-19. The protocol was immunoSEQ multiplex PCR, while the TCRdb copy is restricted to in-frame clones and leaves out a portion. The data contain approximately 470,000 clones, approximately 83% of them singletons. The specimen was peripheral blood. Receptors were obtained from a human donor in a cohort sampled during active COVID-19.

This clone was counted a few times. V is TRBV7-3 and J is TRBJ2-3, with TRBD1 matching over 7 bases. The V gene's germline CDR1 is SGHTA and CDR2 FQGTGA. This CDR3 spans 15 amino acids. The V segment lost 2 bases and the J segment 4 bases; nucleotides outside the gene matches: 6. Here the CDR3 DNA reads TGTGCCAGCAGCTTATATGGGACAGAAGCAGATACGCAGTATTTT. Its protein is CASSLYGTEADTQYF.

This clone came up once. This chain links TRBV3-1 (or the pseudogene TRBV3-2) with TRBJ1-5; D unresolved. The CDR3 extends over 12 amino acids. V gave up 0 bases and J gave up 6 bases, with 3 bases separating them. In germline, CDR1 is LGHDT, CDR2 YNNKEL (reference sequence). CDR3 in amino acids: CASSQDGQPQHF. For the CDR3, the DNA is TGTGCCAGCAGCCAAGACGGTCAGCCCCAGCATTTT.

The CDR3 DNA sequence: TGTGCCAGCAGCGCGACTAGCGCGACGTCACAAGAGACCCAGTACTTC. Protein sequence: CASSATSATSQETQYF. This sequence joins TRBV9 and TRBJ2-5, with TRBD2 matching over 8 bases. V trimming: 3 bases; J trimming: 2 bases; junction bases outside the gene matches: 9. The germline V gene has CDR1 SGDLS and CDR2 YYNGEE. The CDR3 is made up of 16 amino acids.

This clone was detected a few times. The germline gene is not matched at one end of the junction; a read error may be the cause. This chain connects TRBV11-2 to TRBJ2-3; D is ambiguous. Germline CDR1 reads SGHAT; CDR2 reads FQNNGV. CDR3 length equals 12 residues. DNA of the CDR3: TGTGCCAGCAGCTTAGACACCGTTAGTTATGTTTTT. Translation: CASSLDTVSYVF.

The chain uses TRBV4-2 and TRBJ2-5; a weak D match, TRBD2 (5 bases). V was cut by 2 bases and J by 2 bases, with 12 bases left in between. CDR3 length: 15 residues. Germline assignment: CDR1 LGHNA and CDR2 YNFKEQ. In DNA form, the CDR3 reads TGTGCCAGCAGCCAACAGGAGGACTCACAAGAGACCCAGTACTTC. Protein sequence: CASSQQEDSQETQYF.

This clone was counted a single time. The chain recombines TRBV25-1 with TRBJ2-1, with a possible D match to TRBD2 (6 bases). Germline CDR1 reads MGHDK; CDR2 reads SYGVNS. V lost 10 bases and J lost 8, with 24 bases in between. This CDR3 has 15 residues. CDR3 DNA sequence: TGTGCCATCCACCGGGACTCCCAGCTTGGGTATGAGCAGTTCTTC. Its translation is CAIHRDSQLGYEQFF.

Of note for this clone: This sample includes further DNA sequences coding for the same CDR3. The gene calls are TRBV19 and TRBJ2-7; possible D gene TRBD2, 6 bases. V lost 6 bases, J lost 0 bases, and 12 bases lay in between. Germline loops: CDR1 LNHDA, CDR2 SQIVND (reference sequence). There are 14 residues in the CDR3. The CDR3 here is CASRGTGSSYEQYF. The CDR3 nucleotides read TGTGCCAGTAGGGGCACCGGGAGCTCCTACGAGCAGTACTTC. Full variable domain (outside the CDR3, taken from reference TRBV19 and TRBJ2-7): DGGITQSPKYLFRKEGQNVTLSCEQNLNHDAMYWYRQDPGQGLRLIYYSQIVNDFQKGDIAEGYSVSREKKESFPLTVTSAQKNPTAFYLCASRGTGSSYEQYFGPGTRLTVT.

The chain carries TRBV6-5 and TRBJ1-1, with 7 bases identical to TRBD1. Looked up from germline, CDR1 is MNHEY and CDR2 is SVGAGI. Trimming took 6 bases from V and 0 from J; bases not matched to a gene: 7. The CDR3 contains 15 residues. The CDR3 DNA reads TGTGCCAGCAGGCCAGGGGGGTCTGTGAACACTGAAGCTTTCTTT. Translating gives CASRPGGSVNTEAFF.

This clone appeared once. V and J are TRBV9 and TRBJ2-3; D unresolved. The germline V gene has CDR1 SGDLS and CDR2 YYNGEE. V was clipped by 1 base and J by 6 bases, with 9 bases between them. This CDR3 spans 13 amino acids. CDR3 sequence: CASSVQIGDTQYF. In nucleotides, the CDR3 is TGTGCCAGCAGCGTACAGATCGGGGATACGCAGTATTTT.